This TCR beta chain was obtained from a study of beta chain features in type 1 diabetes. Study background: Healthy donors and patients showed comparable age, gender and cell yields. Study-wide results and caveats: A moderate, significant TCRB CDR3 shortening appeared in type 1 diabetes across four CD4+ subsets. A closer apparent resemblance between naive, central memory and Treg TCRB repertoires was seen in patients than in healthy donors.

The sequenced template was cDNA made from the entire isolated RNA. Here immunoSEQ multiplex PCR was the method, and the copy in TCRdb shows in-frame clones only, minus some. The sample has approximately 240,000 clones, under 20% seen once. The CDR3 consists of 15 residues. Losses at the gene ends were 6 bases for V and 5 bases for J; bases not matched to a gene: 10. The germline CDR1 and CDR2 sequences are SQVTM and ANQGSEA. In its sample, this clone was seen a few times. What it binds is not known. The receptor was derived from a man aged 25 to 40 with type 1 diabetes. The specimen was naive CD4+ T cells from blood. The rearrangement joins TRBV29-1 to TRBJ2-1; 10 nucleotides align to TRBD1. CDR3 coding DNA: TGCAGCGTGTCGCCCTGGACAGGGGGAAACAATGAGCAGTTCTTC. The encoded protein is CSVSPWTGGNNEQFF.